This entry features one T cell receptor (beta chain) sequence. This sample is drawn from a study of blood T cell repertoires in COVID-19. Across the study: The United States, Italy and Spain supplied acute and convalescent COVID-19 samples. The cDNA or gDNA used as material had been derived from T cells, B-cell-depleted T cells, or PBMCs.

Source study methods: The authors estimated nucleated cell counts from reference gene primer amplification. The method was immunoSEQ multiplex PCR; TCRdb's version includes in-frame clones alone and lacks a portion of them. D and trimming were read from the DNA, whereas the V and J calls and clone size are those reported in that table. The data show under 300,000 clones, roughly 80% seen once. The sequence derives from a woman over 75 with active or convalescent COVID-19. Input material: peripheral blood.

The CDR3 loop reads CASSSETKQGGTEAFF. The CDR3 DNA follows: TGTGCCAGCAGTTCGGAAACTAAACAGGGTGGCACTGAAGCTTTCTTT. This rearrangement joins TRBV27 to TRBJ1-1, with TRBD1 as a possible D gene (6 bases). The V and J ends lost 4 bases and 4 bases respectively, with 19 bases between them. The length of the CDR3 is 16 residues. CDR1 is MNHEY and CDR2 is SMNVEV in the germline V gene (reference sequence).